This TCR beta chain comes out of a study of blood T cell repertoires in COVID-19. Method: immunoSEQ multiplex PCR; TCRdb's copy keeps in-frame clones and lacks some. The data contain under 450,000 clones, roughly nine tenths of them singletons. Germline CDR1 reads LNHDA; CDR2 reads SQIVND (reference sequence). Between the trimmed V and J ends, which lost 7 bases and 8 bases, there was a span of 20 bases. This CDR3 comprises 15 residues. The cohort comprised adults aged about 18 to 90 years residing in about 25 US areas. Cohort 3 donors were reported recovered after two negative PCRs, clearance, or symptom resolution.

This chain links TRBV19 with TRBJ1-4, with a tentative D call TRBD1 (5 bases). The sequencing input was PBMCs or T cells enriched from blood (not recorded which). The origin of this receptor is a woman in her 30s who had recovered from COVID-19. CDR3 nucleotide sequence: TGTGCCAGTAACCCAAAGGGGACTGGAGGCGAAAAACTGTTTTTT. Protein: CASNPKGTGGEKLFF.